This T cell receptor beta chain was observed in a study of spatial heterogeneity in lung cancer. Background on the study: Sequencing consistently turned up more beta-chain sequences than alpha-chain sequences. Study findings and constraints: Mutation tallies in tumors tracked expanded intratumoral alpha and beta TCR counts.

The length of the CDR3 is 14 residues. Germline-derived CDR1 and CDR2 are SGHRS and YFSETQ. V was clipped by 0 bases and J by 6 bases, with 11 bases between them. One entry per CDR3 protein results from TCRdb running MiXCR on the 5' RACE reads. The data hold about 8,100 distinct CDR3 sequences, with over 5% observed a single time. Time point meaning: sample taken at primary tumor resection. A total of approximately 69 untreated early-stage non-small cell lung cancer patients served as donors. Unsorted whole RNA samples from tumor, nontumor lung or frozen PBMC were sequenced. This clonotype appeared many times. Its antigen remains unknown.

The clonotype comes from a male donor with early-stage non-small cell lung cancer. Sequenced here: lung tumor tissue, sampled at surgery. The chain recombines TRBV5-1 with TRBJ2-3; no definite D call. The CDR3 spells CASSLALGSDTQYF. Here the CDR3 DNA reads TGCGCCAGCAGCTTGGCCCTGGGCTCGGATACGCAGTATTTT. The full variable domain, completed using reference TRBV5-1 and TRBJ2-3, is KAGVTQTPRYLIKTRGQQVTLSCSPISGHRSVSWYQQTPGQGLQFLFEYFSETQRNKGNFPGRFSGRQFSNSRSEMNVSTLELGDSALYLCASSLALGSDTQYFGPGTRLTVL.